These 9 T cell receptor beta chains were all obtained from the same sample, sequenced in a study of blood T cell repertoires in COVID-19. Produced via immunoSEQ multiplex PCR; TCRdb's table is partial and in-frame only. The sample includes under 300,000 clones, 84% seen only once; the top ten take about 1.4%. Sequenced: peripheral blood. These receptors originate from a woman aged 40 to 50 who had recovered from COVID-19.

The rearrangement joins TRBV9 to TRBJ1-1, with a weak D call TRBD1 (5 bases). The CDR3 length is 13 residues. V was cut by 4 bases and J by 11 bases, with 18 bases left in between. Germline-derived CDR1 and CDR2 are SGDLS and YYNGEE. The CDR3 nucleotides are TGTGCCAGCAGCCTCAATGGGGCAGGGATGGCTTTCTTT. Its protein is CASSLNGAGMAFF.

The chain employs TRBV5-6 and TRBJ1-2; no reliable D call. Trimming stripped 2 bases from V and 5 bases from J, with 22 bases between. The CDR3 has 17 residues. CDR1 SGHDT and CDR2 YYEEEE come from the germline V gene. CDR3 DNA sequence: TGTGCCAGCAGCTTACTCTCTGACACCCTCGGGGATTATGGCTACACCTTC. It yields the protein CASSLLSDTLGDYGYTF. Full variable domain (outside the CDR3, taken from reference TRBV5-6 and TRBJ1-2): DAGVTQSPTHLIKTRGQQVTLRCSPKSGHDTVSWYQQALGQGPQFIFQYYEEEERQRGNFPDRFSGHQFPNYSSELNVNALLLGDSALYLCASSLLSDTLGDYGYTFGSGTRLTVV.

The chain couples TRBV19 to TRBJ2-5; D gene ambiguous. Germline assignment: CDR1 LNHDA and CDR2 SQIVND (reference sequence). This CDR3 is 17 amino acids long. Trimming left V 1 base short and J 1 base short, with 16 bases between. CDR3 DNA: TGTGCCAGTAGTATAGTAAATCAGGTGGGCAGCCAAGAGACCCAGTACTTC. The encoded protein is CASSIVNQVGSQETQYF.

V is TRBV5-1 and J is TRBJ2-5; D remains unclear. CDR1 SGHRS and CDR2 YFSETQ come from the germline V gene. Trimming removed 0 bases at V and 2 bases at J, with 5 bases between. The CDR3 extends over 13 amino acids. CDR3 sequence reads: CASSLVEQETQYF. CDR3 coding DNA: TGCGCCAGCAGCTTGGTAGAGCAAGAGACCCAGTACTTC.

The chain employs TRBV7-9 and TRBJ2-5, with TRBD2 matching over 9 bases. Germline loops: CDR1 SEHNR, CDR2 FQNEAQ (reference sequence). V lost 0 bases to trimming and J lost 7 bases; unmatched junction nucleotides: 12. CDR3 length equals 17 residues. The CDR3 here is CASSLAPRLAVTGTQYF. DNA for the CDR3: TGTGCCAGCAGCTTAGCCCCGAGACTAGCGGTGACGGGGACCCAGTACTTC.

The chain couples TRBV29-1 to TRBJ1-1, with D unclear. CDR3 length equals 15 residues. Germline lookup yields CDR1 SQVTM and CDR2 ANQGSEA. V dropped 4 bases and J dropped 6 bases, with 21 bases sitting between them. The CDR3 protein is CSVVFGRRGKPEAFF. For the CDR3, the DNA is TGCAGCGTTGTATTCGGACGCCGCGGGAAACCTGAAGCTTTCTTT.

This clone was counted a few times. The rearrangement joins TRBV7-9 to TRBJ1-2; D may be TRBD1 (6 bases). The V end lost 5 bases, the J end lost 3 bases, and 22 bases lay between the germline ends. The CDR3 consists of 17 residues. From germline, CDR1 is SEHNR and CDR2 FQNEAQ (reference sequence). The CDR3 DNA reads TGTGCCAGCAGCGTACAGGGAACCCCCTCTCTAGACTATGGCTACACCTTC. It codes for CASSVQGTPSLDYGYTF.

The chain carries TRBV28 and TRBJ2-5, with D possibly being TRBD2 (6 bases). CDR3 length equals 14 residues. The germline CDR1 and CDR2 sequences are MDHEN and SYDVKM. Trimming removed 5 bases at V and 3 bases at J, with 13 bases between. CDR3 amino acids: CASSPPSEEETQYF. CDR3 bases: TGTGCCAGCAGTCCTCCTAGCGAAGAAGAGACCCAGTACTTC.

The chain employs TRBV7-3 and TRBJ2-1, with D maybe TRBD2 (6 bases). This CDR3 spans 17 amino acids. V shed 5 bases and J shed 4 bases, with 21 bases lying between them. Germline assignment: CDR1 SGHTA and CDR2 FQGTGA. The CDR3 DNA reads TGTGCCAGCAGCCAGGGTATGTTCGGAGGGGAATACAATGAGCAGTTCTTC. Amino acid sequence: CASSQGMFGGEYNEQFF.